This T cell receptor beta chain was sequenced for a study of OX40 agonist ivuxolimab in advanced cancers. Study as a whole: Patients received ivuxolimab, an agonistic anti-OX40 (CD134) antibody.

On this clone itself: Its antigen remains unidentified.

CDR1 and CDR2 (germline): KGHSH, LQKENI. The length of the CDR3 is 15 residues. Trimming removed 2 bases from V and 2 bases from J, with 10 bases in between. Clones were sequenced by immunoSEQ multiplex PCR, and TCRdb holds only the in-frame ones, with some missing. This table has roughly 87,000 clones, about 92% appearing once. Study findings and constraints: Averaging showed that CD8+ T cells had more expanded clones than CD4+ did. Still undetermined is the antigen specificity of the expanded peripheral T cells.

Blood sampling was done at baseline, cycle 4 day 1, and cycle 7 day 1. The input for sequencing was CD4+ or CD8+ T cells sorted from blood, taken in a trial of the OX40 agonist ivuxolimab. The clonotype comes from an adult with an advanced solid tumor such as melanoma, head and neck, liver or kidney cancer. The V gene is TRBV18, the J gene TRBJ2-1, with a tentative D call TRBD1 (7 bases). CDR3 bases: TGTGCCAGCTCACCAGCGGGACAGCCCTACAATGAGCAGTTCTTC. Encoded protein: CASSPAGQPYNEQFF. Filled out from reference TRBV18 and TRBJ2-1, the complete variable domain reads NAGVMQNPRHLVRRRGQEARLRCSPMKGHSHVYWYRQLPEEGLKFMVYLQKENIIDESGMPKERFSAEFPKEGPSILRIQQVVRGDSAAYFCASSPAGQPYNEQFFGPGTRLTVL.